This T cell receptor beta chain originates from a study of blood T cell repertoires in COVID-19. Study context: T cells, B-cell-depleted T cells, or PBMCs provided the cDNA or gDNA that served as material.

Resolution of symptoms, clearance, or two negative PCRs was present in recovered Cohort 3 donors. Sequencing used immunoSEQ multiplex PCR; TCRdb keeps in-frame clones, though not all of them. The repertoire includes some 350,000 clones, roughly 87% of them detected once, and approximately 3.1% sits in the top ten. The CDR3 is made up of 16 amino acids. Sequences were obtained from PBMCs or T cells enriched from blood (not recorded which). The TCR comes from a woman in her 30s who had recovered from COVID-19. V gene TRBV21-1 combines with J gene TRBJ1-5; the table's D call of TRBD1 was not tested on the DNA. TRBV21-1 is a documented pseudogene. This chain's CDR3 is CASSKDTGSSNQPQHF. As DNA, the CDR3 is TGTGCCAGCAGCAAAGACACAGGGAGTAGCAATCAGCCCCAGCATTTT.